The rows below give T cell receptor beta chains drawn from one sample of a study of control samples from healthy donors and cancer patients. Method: immunoSEQ multiplex PCR; TCRdb's copy keeps in-frame clones and lacks some. The sample records about 97,000 clones, about 91% being singletons. Sequencing input: blood. The receptor source for this set is a woman younger than 30 in good health. CDR3s include the opening cysteine and the closing phenylalanine or tryptophan. The order of the fields is J gene, clone size, D gene, V gene, CDR3 length, CDR3 DNA, CDR3 protein. D genes are given only for firm matches. Some rows have no size entry. The others give once, few or many, or a class for an expanded clone.

TRBJ2-3 . TRBD1 TRBV28 15 TGTGCCAGCAGTTCCTCGACAGGGTCGGTGGATACGCAGTATTTT CASSSSTGSVDTQYF
TRBJ2-3 . TRBD2 TRBV20-1 15 TGCAGTGCTAGTGGACTAGCGGGAGGTAGAGATACGCAGTATTTT CSASGLAGGRDTQYF
TRBJ1-6 once TRBD1 TRBV30 12 TGTGTTGGGCAGGGGGAAAATTCACCCCTCCACTTT CVGQGENSPLHF
TRBJ2-7 . . TRBV9 13 TGTGCCAGCAGCGTAGTGGAAGGCTACGAGCAGTACTTC CASSVVEGYEQYF
TRBJ2-5 . . TRBV7-7 11 TGTGCCAGCAGCCCAAAGGAGACCCAGTACTTC CASSPKETQYF
TRBJ2-1 once . TRBV19 14 TGTGCCAGTATAGACAGAGGTAGGGTCAATGAGCAGTTCTTC CASIDRGRVNEQFF
TRBJ1-3 . TRBD1 TRBV5-1 17 TGCGCCAGCAGCCCGGGGACAGGGGGACGGTCTGGAAACACCATATATTTT CASSPGTGGRSGNTIYF
TRBJ2-5 . TRBD1 TRBV15 14 TGTGCCACCAGTCCTGACAGGGGGCGAAAGACCCAGTACTTC CATSPDRGRKTQYF
TRBJ2-7 . . TRBV15 14 TGTGCCACCAGCAAAGTTAGACTTCCCTACGAGCAGTACTTC CATSKVRLPYEQYF
TRBJ1-5 . . TRBV7-2 16 TGTGCCAGCAGTCAGAGGGCTTCTTATGGCAATCAGCCCCAGCATTTT CASSQRASYGNQPQHF
TRBJ1-1 . . TRBV7-3 13 TGTGCCAGCAGCTCCTGGGTGAACACTGAAGCTTTCTTT CASSSWVNTEAFF
TRBJ2-5 . TRBD1 TRBV30 15 TGTGCCTGGAGTGTACTCAGGGGGCGTGGAGAGACCCAGTACTTC CAWSVLRGRGETQYF
TRBJ1-3 . . TRBV7-9 15 TGTGCCAGCAGCTCCGGGGGAAATTCTGGAAACACCATATATTTT CASSSGGNSGNTIYF
TRBJ2-7 . TRBD1 TRBV30 15 TGTGCCTGGAGTGTGGGAACAGGGGACAGCTACGAGCAGTACTTC CAWSVGTGDSYEQYF
TRBJ1-5 few . TRBV28 15 TGTGCCAGCAACCCCCTGGGGGGTTGGGGACAGCCCCAGCATTTT CASNPLGGWGQPQHF
TRBJ2-1 . . TRBV19 13 TGTGCCAGTAGTATGGCAGTCGAGGATGAGCAGTTCTTC CASSMAVEDEQFF
TRBJ2-1 . . TRBV5-5 13 TGTGCCAGCAGCTTGGTGGGGGGCAATGAGCAGTTCTTC CASSLVGGNEQFF
TRBJ2-2 . TRBD2 TRBV6-2/TRBV6-3 19 TGTGCCAGCAGTTACTCGACTAGCGGGAGTACGTCGGTCACCGGGGAGCTGTTTTTT CASSYSTSGSTSVTGELFF
TRBJ1-2 . TRBD1 TRBV19 13 TGTGCCAGTAGTGGGACAGCAAACTATGGCTACACCTTC CASSGTANYGYTF
TRBJ1-2 . TRBD1 TRBV11-3 16 TGTGCCAGCAGTTCGGACAGGGGAGGGATGAACTATGGCTACACCTTC CASSSDRGGMNYGYTF
TRBJ2-7 . TRBD1 TRBV24-1 15 TGTGCCACCAGTGATAGCCGGGACAGCGTCTACGAGCAGTACTTC CATSDSRDSVYEQYF
TRBJ1-5 . . TRBV6-1 16 TGTGCCAGCAGTGAACGGAGGGGGGGGAGCAATCAGCCCCAGCATTTT CASSERRGGSNQPQHF
TRBJ2-1 . . TRBV5-1 12 TGCGCCAGCAGCTTTAATCGGAATGAGCAGTTCTTC CASSFNRNEQFF
TRBJ1-1 . . TRBV19 16 TGTGCCAGTAGTATCGAGCAGGGACGGGTGAACACTGAAGCTTTCTTT CASSIEQGRVNTEAFF
TRBJ2-1 . TRBD2 TRBV6-1 15 TGTGCCAGCAGTGAATTAGCGGGAGGGTACAATGAGCAGTTCTTC CASSELAGGYNEQFF
TRBJ2-1 . . TRBV12-3/TRBV12-4 13 TGTGCCAGCAGTTTAACGGGGCCAAATGAGCAGTTCTTC CASSLTGPNEQFF
TRBJ2-7 . TRBD2 TRBV5-4 16 TGTGCCAGCAGCTTTGGACTAGCGGGGGGTTCCTACGAGCAGTACTTC CASSFGLAGGSYEQYF
TRBJ1-2 . . TRBV29-1 12 TGCAGCGTTGAAGGCGATGACTATGGCTACACCTTC CSVEGDDYGYTF
TRBJ2-5 . TRBD2 TRBV3-1/TRBV3-2 18 TGTGCCAGCAGCCAATTAACCGGGACTAGCGGTAAACAAGAGACCCAGTACTTC CASSQLTGTSGKQETQYF
TRBJ1-5 . . TRBV10-3 15 TGTGCCATCAGTGTAGGCCAGAGGTATAATCAGCCCCAGCATTTT CAISVGQRYNQPQHF
TRBJ1-4 . . TRBV6-5 14 TGTGCCGGGGGCCGGGGGATATCGAATGAAAAACTGTTTTTT CAGGRGISNEKLFF
TRBJ2-7 . . TRBV3-1/TRBV3-2 14 TGTGCCAGCAGCCCGACAGGAGTGGACTACGAGCAGTACTTC CASSPTGVDYEQYF
TRBJ1-1 . TRBD1 TRBV5-4 15 TGTGCCAGCAGCACAGGGGTCGAACTGAACACTGAAGCTTTCTTT CASSTGVELNTEAFF
TRBJ2-3 . TRBD2 TRBV27 19 TGTGCCAGCAGTTTGGGGGTCACTAGCGGGAGGGCCGGGATAGATACGCAGTATTTT CASSLGVTSGRAGIDTQYF
TRBJ1-2 . . TRBV6-4 14 TGTGCCAGCAGTGACTCCCCGGGAATCTATGGCTACACCTTC CASSDSPGIYGYTF
TRBJ1-4 . . TRBV19 14 TGTGCCAGTAGTATGGGTCTGGTTAACGGAAAACTGTTTTTT CASSMGLVNGKLFF
TRBJ2-7 . . TRBV6-2/TRBV6-3 11 TGTGCCAGCAGCGATATTTACGAGCAGTACTTC CASSDIYEQYF
TRBJ1-1 . . TRBV6-5 13 TGTGCCAGCAGTTACGAGGGGGGCACTGAAGCTTTCTTT CASSYEGGTEAFF
TRBJ1-5 . . TRBV2 14 TGTGCCAGCAGTGAGGGACAACGCAATCAGCCCCAGCATTTT CASSEGQRNQPQHF
TRBJ1-2 . . TRBV6-2/TRBV6-3 17 TGTGCCAGCAGTTGGGTGAAGGGGGGACCGTCTAACTATGGCTACACCTTC CASSWVKGGPSNYGYTF
TRBJ2-1 . . TRBV9 15 TGTGCCAGCAGCATTAGCGGTTCCCCCTACAATGAGCAGTTCTTC CASSISGSPYNEQFF
TRBJ1-1 . . TRBV6-1 18 TGTGCCAGCAGTGAAAACGGAGGACGGCGGCCTCCGAACACTGAAGCTTTCTTT CASSENGGRRPPNTEAFF
TRBJ1-4 once . TRBV5-4 15 TGTGCCAGCAGCCCAACAGGGCCGCGGGCTGAAAAACTGTTTTTT CASSPTGPRAEKLFF
TRBJ1-1 . . TRBV6-5 14 TGTGCCAGCAGTTACGGTAACTCAGGTACTGAAGCTTTCTTT CASSYGNSGTEAFF
TRBJ1-2 . . TRBV3-1/TRBV3-2 16 TGTGCCAGCAGCCCTCTACACCCGGGACAAGCCTATGGCTACACCTTC CASSPLHPGQAYGYTF
TRBJ2-1 . TRBD2 TRBV12-5 16 TGTGCTAGTGGTTTGGTAATAACTAGCGGGAGCAATGAGCAGTTCTTC CASGLVITSGSNEQFF
TRBJ1-1 . . TRBV29-1 16 TGCAGCGTTTGTGGGGTCCGGGACGCCCAAGACACTGAAGCTTTCTTT CSVCGVRDAQDTEAFF
TRBJ2-3 . . TRBV5-1 15 TGCGCCAGCTCCCTAGGGGGGAGCGGTAGAGATACGCAGTATTTT CASSLGGSGRDTQYF
TRBJ1-6 . . TRBV6-5 13 TGTGCCAGCAGTTACAGGCAGGATCGTCCCCTCCACTTT CASSYRQDRPLHF
TRBJ1-2 . . TRBV14 11 TGTGCCAGCAGCCAACTGCGAGACTACACCTTC CASSQLRDYTF
TRBJ2-1 . . TRBV2 13 TGTGCCAGCATCTTGAGTACCCAGAATGAGCAGTTCTTC CASILSTQNEQFF
TRBJ2-1 once TRBD2 TRBV27 16 TGTGCCAGCCTTGGAAGGGGCCGGGAGGGCCAGAATGAGCAGTTCTTC CASLGRGREGQNEQFF
TRBJ2-2 . TRBD2 TRBV6-2/TRBV6-3 14 TGTGCCAGCAGTTACCTAGCGGTCACCGGGGAGCTGTTTTTT CASSYLAVTGELFF
TRBJ1-2 . TRBD1 TRBV9 14 TGTGCCAGCAGTGATCCGGGACAGGGGTATGGCTACACCTTC CASSDPGQGYGYTF
TRBJ1-6 . . TRBV5-1 12 TGCGCCAGCAGCTCGGATTATTCACCCCTCCACTTT CASSSDYSPLHF
TRBJ2-3 . . TRBV2 16 TGTGCCAGCAGTGAAGAACAGTCGGACTACACAGATACGCAGTATTTT CASSEEQSDYTDTQYF